What follows is one TCR beta chain and its context. Its antigen is unknown. The entry originates in a study of response to subunit inactivated influenza vaccine. Findings and limits, study-wide: The authors put forward the suggestion that each seasonal influenza vaccination may bring in only a limited number of new T cells.

TCRdb itself ran the RT-PCR reads through MiXCR, one entry per CDR3 protein. The sample carries about half a million distinct CDR3 sequences, 10% to 11% recorded once. This specimen was PBMCs from blood, taken 45 days after vaccination. This clonotype was sampled from a man over 45 who received an inactivated influenza vaccine.

Written as DNA, the CDR3 is TGCAGTGGAAGGGGAAGCTCCTATAATTCACCCCTCCACTTT. As protein: CSGRGSSYNSPLHF. The genes are TRBV20-1 and TRBJ1-6; D possibly corresponds to TRBD1 (5 bases). The CDR3 spans 14 residues. Trimming took 7 bases from V and 0 from J, leaving 10 bases between them. Germline CDR1 is DFQATT and CDR2 is SNEGSKA (reference sequence).